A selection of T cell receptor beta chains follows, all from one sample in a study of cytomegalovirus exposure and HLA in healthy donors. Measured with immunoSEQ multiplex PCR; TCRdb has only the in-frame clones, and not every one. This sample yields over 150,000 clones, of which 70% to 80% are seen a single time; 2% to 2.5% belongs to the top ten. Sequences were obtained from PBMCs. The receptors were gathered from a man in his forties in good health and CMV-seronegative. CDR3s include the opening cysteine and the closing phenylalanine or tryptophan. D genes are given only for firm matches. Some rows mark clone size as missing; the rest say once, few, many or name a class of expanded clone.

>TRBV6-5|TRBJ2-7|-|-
CASEADYEQYF
TGTGCCAGCGAGGCGGACTACGAGCAGTACTTC
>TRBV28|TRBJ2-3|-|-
CASSSPQETQYF
TGTGCCAGCAGTTCACCTCAGGAAACGCAGTATTTT
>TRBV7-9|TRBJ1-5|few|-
CASSTGGVGQPQHF
TGTGCCAGCAGTACGGGGGGTGTCGGACAGCCCCAGCATTTT
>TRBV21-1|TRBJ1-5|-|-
CASSLLRPQHF
TGTGCCAGCAGCCTCCTGAGGCCCCAGCATTTT
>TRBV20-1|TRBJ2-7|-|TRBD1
CRETGEQYF
TGCAGAGAGACAGGGGAGCAGTACTTC
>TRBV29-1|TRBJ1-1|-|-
CSVEVTGLGTEAFF
TGCAGCGTTGAAGTGACGGGACTCGGCACTGAAGCTTTCTTT
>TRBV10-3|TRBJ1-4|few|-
CAISELGGGWAGGGANEKLFF
TGTGCCATCAGTGAGTTGGGGGGGGGTTGGGCCGGCGGCGGAGCTAATGAAAAACTGTTTTTT
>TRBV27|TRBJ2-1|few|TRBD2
CASSTLAGRLRNEQFF
TGTGCCAGCAGTACGTTAGCGGGGCGGCTGCGCAATGAGCAGTTCTTC
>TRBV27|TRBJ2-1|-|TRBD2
CASSLNLSGRGLIF
TGTGCCAGCAGTCTGAATCTGAGCGGGAGAGGTTTGATCTTC
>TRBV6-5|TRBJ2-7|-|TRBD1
CASSYSRDSPYEQYF
TGTGCCAGCAGTTACTCCCGGGACAGCCCGTACGAGCAGTACTTC
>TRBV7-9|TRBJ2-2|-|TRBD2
CASSSSGSAGELFF
TGTGCCAGCAGCTCAAGCGGGAGTGCCGGGGAGCTGTTTTTT
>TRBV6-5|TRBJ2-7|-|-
CASSYSTQGNREQYF
TGTGCCAGCAGTTACTCGACTCAGGGGAATCGCGAGCAGTACTTC
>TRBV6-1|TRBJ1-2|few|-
CASSEARTSGNYGYTF
TGTGCCAGCAGTGAAGCCAGAACTTCGGGGAACTATGGCTACACCTTC
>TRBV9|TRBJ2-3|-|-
CASSVIVGLEDTQYF
TGTGCCAGCAGCGTGATCGTTGGATTGGAGGATACGCAGTATTTT